This is a list of T cell receptor beta chains from one sample in a study of technical replicates of blood from several donors. Produced via immunoSEQ multiplex PCR; TCRdb's table is partial and in-frame only. The sample has about 98,000 clones; approximately 96% are singletons. What was sequenced was T cells isolated from PBMCs. The receptor source for this set is a human donor in good health. Each CDR3 is given with its conserved first and last residue. The D gene is left open where the match is weak. Clone size is stated in some rows and not others, as once, few, many or a class when expanded.

v_call	clone_size	j_call	d_call	cdr3_aa	cdr3_nt
TRBV28	NA	TRBJ2-7	NA	CASRGDSLGEQYF	TGTGCCTCGCGCGGGGATTCTCTTGGAGAGCAGTACTTC
TRBV9	NA	TRBJ2-7	TRBD1	CASSERDRGGYEQYF	TGTGCCAGCAGCGAACGGGACAGGGGTGGCTACGAGCAGTACTTC
TRBV30	NA	TRBJ1-6	TRBD1	CAWSAGQFNSPLHF	TGTGCCTGGAGCGCGGGACAGTTTAATTCACCCCTCCACTTT
TRBV6-5	NA	TRBJ1-1	NA	CASSYSRSSGSEAFF	TGTGCCAGCAGTTACTCGAGGTCCTCCGGTTCTGAAGCTTTCTTT
TRBV5-1	NA	TRBJ1-1	TRBD1	CASSRWTGNTEAFF	TGCGCCAGCAGCCGATGGACAGGGAACACTGAAGCTTTCTTT
TRBV7-9	NA	TRBJ2-7	NA	CASSLTWSYEQYF	TGTGCCAGCAGCTTAACTTGGTCCTACGAGCAGTACTTC
TRBV9	NA	TRBJ1-5	TRBD1	CASSVATGVEPQHF	TGTGCCAGCAGCGTAGCGACAGGGGTTGAGCCCCAGCATTTT
TRBV4-1	NA	TRBJ2-7	TRBD1	CASSQGDGTGYEQYF	TGCGCCAGCAGCCAAGGCGATGGGACAGGCTACGAGCAGTACTTC
TRBV5-4	NA	TRBJ2-7	TRBD2	CASSLWGREPSGSYEQYF	TGTGCCAGCAGCTTGTGGGGCAGGGAGCCTAGCGGCTCCTACGAGCAGTACTTC
TRBV28	NA	TRBJ2-7	NA	CASSFRYEQYF	TGTGCCAGCAGTTTCCGCTACGAGCAGTACTTC
TRBV6-5	NA	TRBJ2-1	NA	CASRSGGEFF	TGTGCCAGCCGGAGCGGAGGGGAGTTCTTC
TRBV6-5	NA	TRBJ1-1	NA	CASSSFRGRNTEAFF	TGTGCCAGCAGCTCGTTTAGGGGCAGGAACACTGAAGCTTTCTTT
TRBV7-2	NA	TRBJ1-2	NA	CASSQAGVEGYTF	TGTGCCAGCAGCCAAGCAGGGGTCGAGGGCTACACCTTC
TRBV6-1	NA	TRBJ2-1	TRBD1	CASSDGGTGKHEQFF	TGTGCCAGCAGTGACGGGGGGACAGGGAAACATGAGCAGTTCTTC
TRBV4-1	NA	TRBJ1-1	NA	CASSQVETPRPLLFF	TGCGCCAGCAGCCAAGTAGAGACACCCAGGCCCCTTCTTTTCTTT
TRBV19	NA	TRBJ1-2	NA	CASSPNRLGESYGYTF	TGTGCCAGTAGTCCGAACCGTCTCGGAGAGAGCTATGGCTACACCTTC
TRBV19	NA	TRBJ1-1	NA	CASSISGNTEAFF	TGTGCCAGTAGCATATCAGGGAACACTGAAGCTTTCTTT
TRBV5-4	once	TRBJ2-3	TRBD2	CASSVGGDPDTQYF	TGTGCCAGCAGCGTGGGGGGGGACCCAGATACGCAGTATTTT
TRBV10-3	NA	TRBJ1-2	NA	CAISESEEPFYGYTF	TGTGCCATCAGTGAGTCGGAGGAGCCCTTCTATGGCTACACCTTC
TRBV7-2	NA	TRBJ2-1	TRBD2	CASSIKAGDLDNEQFF	TGTGCCAGCAGCATAAAAGCGGGAGATCTTGACAATGAGCAGTTCTTC
TRBV10-2	NA	TRBJ1-4	TRBD1	CASSSPNRGPYEKLFF	TGCGCCAGCAGCTCACCTAACAGGGGGCCGTATGAAAAACTGTTTTTT
TRBV25-1	NA	TRBJ2-5	TRBD2	CASRTSGEGETQYF	TGTGCCAGCCGGACTAGCGGGGAAGGAGAGACCCAGTACTTC
TRBV27	NA	TRBJ2-7	NA	CASSLSSGEQYF	TGTGCCAGCAGTTTAAGTTCCGGCGAGCAGTACTTC
TRBV9	NA	TRBJ2-3	TRBD2	CASSVGGSGTSDTQYF	TGTGCCAGCAGCGTAGGGGGTAGCGGGACCTCAGATACGCAGTATTTT
TRBV10-1	NA	TRBJ2-7	NA	CASMRAGGSEQYF	TGCGCCAGCATGAGGGCAGGAGGAAGCGAGCAGTACTTC
TRBV5-4	NA	TRBJ2-7	TRBD1	CASSPDRIYEQYF	TGTGCCAGCAGCCCGGACAGGATCTACGAGCAGTACTTC
TRBV7-8	NA	TRBJ1-1	NA	CASSSYRVAGTHTEAFF	TGTGCCAGCAGCTCCTACAGGGTCGCAGGGACCCACACTGAAGCTTTCTTT
TRBV14	NA	TRBJ1-2	TRBD1	CASSPWTGKGYTF	TGTGCCAGCAGCCCTTGGACAGGGAAGGGCTACACCTTC
TRBV18	NA	TRBJ2-7	TRBD2	CASSPGGGAVYEQYF	TGTGCCAGCTCACCCGGCGGGGGGGCCGTCTACGAGCAGTACTTC
TRBV20-1	NA	TRBJ1-1	NA	CSAAHSNEAFF	TGCAGTGCTGCTCACTCGAATGAAGCTTTCTTT
TRBV1	NA	TRBJ1-3	NA	CTSSQVRDRENTIYF	TGCACCAGCAGCCAAGTGCGGGACAGGGAAAACACCATATATTTT
TRBV30	NA	TRBJ2-3	TRBD2	CAWTRGGGDTQYF	TGTGCCTGGACTCGGGGGGGAGGCGATACGCAGTATTTT
TRBV15	NA	TRBJ2-6	TRBD2	CATSRGLGGRGGANVLTF	TGTGCCACCAGCAGGGGGCTTGGCGGGCGGGGGGGAGCCAACGTCCTGACTTTC
TRBV18	once	TRBJ1-1	TRBD1	CASSAGQAEAFF	TGTGCCAGCTCAGCAGGACAGGCTGAAGCTTTCTTT
TRBV28	NA	TRBJ2-7	TRBD2	CASNPGGTSFSEQYF	TGTGCCAGCAATCCCGGTGGGACTAGCTTTTCCGAGCAGTACTTC
TRBV7-6	NA	TRBJ2-1	NA	CASSLGESAQFF	TGTGCCAGCAGCTTAGGGGAGAGTGCGCAGTTCTTC
TRBV2	NA	TRBJ1-1	NA	CASSGQVGAFF	TGTGCCAGCAGTGGACAGGTTGGGGCTTTCTTT
TRBV7-9	NA	TRBJ1-1	NA	CASSAKGEMNTEAFF	TGTGCCAGCAGCGCCAAGGGGGAGATGAACACTGAAGCTTTCTTT